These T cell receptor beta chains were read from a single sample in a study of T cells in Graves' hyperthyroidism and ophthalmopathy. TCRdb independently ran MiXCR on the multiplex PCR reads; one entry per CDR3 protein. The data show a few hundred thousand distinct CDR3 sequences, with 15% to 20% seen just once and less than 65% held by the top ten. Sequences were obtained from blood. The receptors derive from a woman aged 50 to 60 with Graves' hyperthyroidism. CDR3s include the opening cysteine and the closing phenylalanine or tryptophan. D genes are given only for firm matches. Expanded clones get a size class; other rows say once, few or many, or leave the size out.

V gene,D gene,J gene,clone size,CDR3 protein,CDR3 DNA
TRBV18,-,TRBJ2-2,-,CASSRVHNTGELFF,TGTGCCAGCTCACGGGTCCATAACACCGGGGAGCTGTTTTTT
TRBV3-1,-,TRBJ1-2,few,CASSQDGVDGYTF,TGTGCCAGCAGCCAAGATGGGGTAGATGGCTACACCTTC
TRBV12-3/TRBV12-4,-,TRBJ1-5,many,CASSPGFDQPQHF,TGTGCCAGCAGCCCAGGGTTCGACCAGCCCCAGCATTTT
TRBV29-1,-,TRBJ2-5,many,CSVSDEGETQYF,TGCAGCGTCTCGGACGAGGGGGAGACCCAGTACTTC
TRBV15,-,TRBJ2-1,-,CATSREERSSCNEQFF,TGTGCCACCAGCAGAGAGGAGAGAAGCTCCTGCAATGAGCAGTTCTTC
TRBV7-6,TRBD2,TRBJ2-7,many,CASSAGLAEVVEQYF,TGTGCCAGCAGCGCGGGACTAGCGGAAGTGGTGGAGCAGTACTTC
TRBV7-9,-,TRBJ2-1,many,CASSSPGTPTMKQFF,TGTGCCAGCAGCTCCCCGGGGACCCCTACAATGAAGCAGTTCTTC
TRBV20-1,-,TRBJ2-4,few,CSASAAGQNIAKNIQYF,TGCAGTGCTAGTGCGGCGGGACAGAATATAGCCAAAAACATTCAGTACTTC
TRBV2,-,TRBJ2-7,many,CASSEGLAVYEQYF,TGTGCCAGCAGTGAAGGCTTAGCTGTCTACGAGCAGTACTTC
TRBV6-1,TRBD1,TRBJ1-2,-,CASNTGTGPYGYTF,TGTGCCAGCAATACCGGGACAGGGCCCTATGGCTACACCTTC
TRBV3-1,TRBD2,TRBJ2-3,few,CANPVPGLAGFPTDTQYF,TGTGCCAACCCCGTCCCGGGACTAGCGGGGTTCCCCACAGATACGCAGTATTTT